Listed below are T cell receptor beta chains from one sample, sequenced in a study of blood T cell repertoires in COVID-19. Only in-frame clones appear in the TCRdb table, and some are missing; sequencing was by immunoSEQ multiplex PCR. The sample contains around 110,000 clones, just over 90% of which appear only once. Sequenced: peripheral blood. The receptors originated from a human donor with active COVID-19. The donor label of this sample is uncertain. Each CDR3 is given with its conserved first and last residue. A D gene is named only where the DNA matches it firmly. Clone size is shown for a subset of rows, as once, few, many or a class of expanded clone.

J | D | size | V | CDR3 | DNA
TRBJ2-1 | TRBD2 | . | TRBV7-3 | CASSFQGSGGAKPYNEQFF | TGTGCCAGCAGCTTCCAGGGGAGCGGGGGGGCAAAACCTTACAATGAGCAGTTCTTC
TRBJ1-1 | . | . | TRBV7-2 | CASSLASGTVEAFF | TGTGCCAGCAGCTTAGCAAGCGGGACGGTTGAAGCTTTCTTT
TRBJ2-1 | . | . | TRBV23-1 | CASSPSERTAELVGEQFF | TGCGCCAGCAGTCCTTCGGAGAGGACAGCAGAACTCGTCGGAGAGCAGTTCTTC
TRBJ1-4 | . | once | TRBV6-2/TRBV6-3 | CASSYLPGGDEKLFF | TGTGCCAGCAGTTATTTACCAGGAGGGGATGAAAAACTGTTTTTT
TRBJ1-2 | TRBD1 | . | TRBV24-1 | CATSSSATGGNYGYTF | TGTGCCACCAGTTCCTCGGCTACAGGGGGAAACTATGGCTACACCTTC
TRBJ2-5 | . | . | TRBV18 | CASSRGEKTQYF | TGTGCCAGCTCACGGGGGGAGAAGACCCAGTACTTC
TRBJ1-1 | . | . | TRBV20-1 | CSASIGQFRGTEAFF | TGCAGTGCTAGTATTGGACAGTTTAGGGGCACTGAAGCTTTCTTT
TRBJ2-1 | TRBD1 | . | TRBV6-5 | CASSPRTGRNEQFF | TGTGCCAGCAGTCCTCGGACAGGGAGAAATGAGCAGTTCTTC
TRBJ2-1 | . | . | TRBV15 | CATSPTTYNEQFF | TGTGCCACCAGCCCGACTACCTACAATGAGCAGTTCTTC
TRBJ1-6 | . | . | TRBV7-9 | CASSLGQVLNSPLHF | TGTGCCAGCAGCTTAGGGCAGGTTCTAAATTCACCCCTCCACTTT
TRBJ2-5 | . | . | TRBV28 | CASRLSGSGETQYF | TGTGCCAGCAGATTATCCGGGAGCGGGGAGACCCAGTACTTC
TRBJ1-4 | . | . | TRBV4-1 | CASSLVDSNEKLFF | TGCGCCAGCAGCCTAGTGGACAGTAATGAAAAACTGTTTTTT
TRBJ2-2 | . | . | TRBV9 | CASSPHVSPGELFF | TGTGCCAGCAGCCCACATGTGTCCCCCGGGGAGCTGTTTTTT
TRBJ1-1 | . | . | TRBV30 | CAWRPGGSGILVFPEAFF | TGTGCCTGGAGACCGGGTGGGTCGGGGATTCTCGTTTTTCCTGAAGCTTTCTTT
TRBJ2-2 | TRBD1 | . | TRBV6-6 | CASRLDRGNTGELFF | TGTGCCAGCAGATTAGACAGGGGTAACACCGGGGAGCTGTTTTTT
TRBJ2-7 | . | . | TRBV14 | CASSQRDISYEQYF | TGTGCCAGCAGCCAAAGGGACATCTCCTACGAGCAGTACTTC
TRBJ2-5 | TRBD2 | . | TRBV5-6 | CASSSGTSYRETQYF | TGTGCCAGCAGCTCTGGGACTAGCTATAGGGAGACCCAGTACTTC
TRBJ1-6 | TRBD1 | . | TRBV19 | CASSIMQGGSSPLHF | TGTGCCAGTAGTATCATGCAGGGGGGAAGTTCACCCCTCCACTTT
TRBJ1-1 | . | . | TRBV11-2 | CASTLSRPRGDAFF | TGTGCCAGCACACTCTCTCGGCCCCGGGGAGACGCTTTCTTT
TRBJ1-1 | . | . | TRBV19 | CASKTGKWNTEAFF | TGTGCCAGTAAGACAGGTAAATGGAACACTGAAGCTTTCTTT
TRBJ2-2 | TRBD1 | few | TRBV4-1 | CASSPRTGTGTGELFF | TGCGCCAGCAGCCCGAGGACAGGGACGGGCACCGGGGAGCTGTTTTTT
TRBJ2-1 | TRBD2 | . | TRBV5-1 | CASSGAGANNEQFF | TGCGCCAGCAGCGGGGCGGGAGCTAACAATGAGCAGTTCTTC
TRBJ2-3 | . | once | TRBV9 | CASSVFTDTQYF | TGTGCCAGCAGCGTCTTTACAGATACGCAGTATTTT
TRBJ2-7 | . | . | TRBV7-7 | CASSTKVWRPLAYEQYF | TGTGCTAGCAGCACGAAAGTCTGGAGACCGCTGGCCTACGAGCAGTACTTC
TRBJ1-1 | . | . | TRBV4-1 | CASSQESGGAAVNTEAFF | TGCGCCAGCAGCCAAGAATCGGGGGGCGCCGCCGTGAACACTGAAGCTTTCTTT
TRBJ2-4 | . | once | TRBV5-6 | CASSRQDLAKNIQYF | TGTGCCAGCAGTAGACAGGATCTAGCCAAAAACATTCAGTACTTC
TRBJ2-6 | . | few | TRBV4-3 | CASSQDRGTGANVLTF | TGCGCCAGCAGCCAAGATCGGGGAACTGGGGCCAACGTCCTGACTTTC
TRBJ2-3 | . | . | TRBV7-3 | CASSLGLLSTDTQYF | TGTGCCAGCAGCTTAGGGCTCCTTAGCACAGATACGCAGTATTTT
TRBJ1-2 | . | once | TRBV4-3 | CASSEPTVAGRSWANYGYTF | TGCGCCAGCAGCGAACCGACCGTGGCAGGGAGGTCGTGGGCTAACTATGGCTACACCTTC
TRBJ2-7 | TRBD2 | once | TRBV27 | CASSHRDYPYEQYF | TGTGCCAGCAGTCACCGGGACTACCCCTACGAGCAGTACTTC
TRBJ1-4 | . | . | TRBV2 | CASSESWTGGEKLFF | TGTGCCAGCAGTGAATCGTGGACCGGGGGGGAAAAACTGTTTTTT
TRBJ1-1 | . | . | TRBV18 | CASSPRTEEAFF | TGTGCCAGCTCACCCAGAACAGAAGAAGCTTTCTTT
TRBJ2-3 | . | . | TRBV4-1 | CASSQATSRSTDTQYF | TGCGCCAGCAGCCAAGCTACTAGCCGTAGCACAGATACGCAGTATTTT
TRBJ1-2 | . | . | TRBV7-2 | CASSLRGYGYTF | TGTGCCAGCAGCCTAAGGGGGTATGGCTACACCTTC
TRBJ1-5 | . | . | TRBV5-1 | CASSLGMGGYQPQHF | TGCGCCAGCAGCTTGGGGATGGGAGGGTATCAGCCCCAGCATTTT
TRBJ2-5 | TRBD1 | . | TRBV7-8 | CASSLLKGQTETQYF | TGTGCCAGCAGCTTACTAAAGGGACAGACAGAGACCCAGTACTTC
TRBJ1-1 | . | . | TRBV5-1 | CASSLGPTGNTEAFF | TGCGCCAGCAGCTTGGGCCCGACAGGGAACACTGAAGCTTTCTTT
TRBJ2-7 | TRBD2 | . | TRBV20-1 | CSASGAASGQTYEQYF | TGCAGTGCTAGTGGTGCGGCTAGCGGGCAAACATACGAGCAGTACTTC
TRBJ2-7 | . | . | TRBV7-2 | CASSLSQVTYEQYF | TGTGCCAGCAGCTTAAGTCAGGTGACATACGAGCAGTACTTC
TRBJ2-3 | TRBD1 | . | TRBV6-2/TRBV6-3 | CASSWRQGSDTQYF | TGTGCCAGCAGTTGGAGACAGGGTTCAGATACGCAGTATTTT
TRBJ1-5 | TRBD1 | . | TRBV6-2/TRBV6-3 | CASSYQGDQPQHF | TGTGCCAGCAGTTATCAGGGGGACCAGCCCCAGCATTTT
TRBJ2-7 | TRBD1 | . | TRBV27 | CASSHTGTGGGEQYF | TGTGCCAGCAGCCATACCGGGACAGGGGGCGGCGAGCAGTACTTC
TRBJ1-6 | . | . | TRBV29-1 | CSVRQNPNSPLHF | TGCAGCGTTAGACAGAACCCTAATTCACCCCTCCACTTT
TRBJ2-2 | TRBD2 | once | TRBV10-1 | CASSDRGEGELFF | TGCGCCAGCAGTGACCGGGGGGAGGGGGAGCTGTTTTTT
TRBJ2-5 | TRBD1 | . | TRBV19 | CASSSTGGFRETQYF | TGTGCCAGTAGTTCGACAGGGGGCTTCAGGGAGACCCAGTACTTC
TRBJ1-1 | . | . | TRBV4-3 | CASSQEVWGDTEAFF | TGCGCCAGCAGCCAGGAGGTGTGGGGGGACACTGAAGCTTTCTTT
TRBJ1-2 | . | . | TRBV7-2 | CASSPGGTRYTF | TGTGCCAGCAGCCCGGGGGGCACCCGCTACACCTTC
TRBJ1-2 | . | . | TRBV10-2 | CASSAVNYGYTF | TGCGCCAGCAGTGCAGTGAACTATGGCTACACCTTC
TRBJ1-1 | . | . | TRBV2 | CASTRLRDEAFF | TGTGCCAGCACCAGGTTGAGAGACGAAGCTTTCTTT
TRBJ2-7 | TRBD2 | . | TRBV5-1 | CAREHSSGRSYEQYF | TGCGCCAGAGAACACTCTAGCGGGAGATCCTACGAGCAGTACTTC
TRBJ2-7 | . | . | TRBV5-1 | CASSSQRTSYEQYF | TGCGCCAGCAGCTCCCAGAGGACTTCCTACGAGCAGTACTTC
TRBJ1-1 | . | . | TRBV6-1 | CASSDSWKGVVEAFF | TGTGCCAGCAGTGATAGTTGGAAGGGGGTGGTTGAAGCTTTCTTT
TRBJ1-2 | TRBD1 | . | TRBV29-1 | CSVSQGPYGYTF | TGCAGCGTCTCACAGGGGCCCTATGGCTACACCTTC
TRBJ1-1 | TRBD1 | . | TRBV28 | CASTGQGDETEAFF | TGTGCCAGCACGGGACAGGGAGATGAGACTGAAGCTTTCTTT
TRBJ1-2 | . | . | TRBV16 | CASSQSVGQHGYTF | TGTGCCAGCAGCCAATCCGTTGGACAGCATGGCTACACCTTC
TRBJ1-1 | . | . | TRBV7-2 | CASSLSFGGSKATEAFF | TGTGCCAGCAGCTTATCTTTCGGGGGGTCCAAAGCCACTGAAGCTTTCTTT
TRBJ1-5 | . | . | TRBV6-1 | CASSERGRSNQPQHF | TGTGCCAGCAGTGAAAGAGGTCGGAGCAATCAGCCCCAGCATTTT
TRBJ2-2 | TRBD1 | . | TRBV19 | CASYRDRRNTGELFF | TGTGCCAGTTACCGGGACAGGAGGAACACCGGGGAGCTGTTTTTT